A selection of T cell receptor beta chains follows, all from one sample in a study of T cell responses to AZD1222 COVID-19 vaccine. Assay used: immunoSEQ multiplex PCR; TCRdb lists only in-frame clones, some missing. The data contain more than 95,000 clones, approximately 89% of them singletons. Here the sequenced sample was peripheral blood, taken 28 days after the second dose of the MenACWY control vaccine. The receptors were gathered from an adult who received the MenACWY meningococcal vaccine as a control. Each CDR3 is given with its conserved first and last residue. D genes are given only for firm matches. Clone sizes are given selectively: once, few, many, or a class where the clone is expanded.

CDR3: CASSYQAGGPLETQYF
DNA: TGTGCCAGCAGCTATCAAGCGGGGGGGCCGTTGGAGACCCAGTACTTC
J: TRBJ2-5
length: 16
D: TRBD2
size: -
V: TRBV28

CDR3: CASSVEGAHQPQHF
DNA: TGTGCCAGCAGCGTAGAAGGGGCCCATCAGCCCCAGCATTTT
J: TRBJ1-5
length: 14
D: -
size: -
V: TRBV9

CDR3: CASSDAAGGSYGYTF
DNA: TGTGCCAGCAGTGACGCCGCCGGTGGGTCATATGGCTACACCTTC
J: TRBJ1-2
length: 15
D: -
size: -
V: TRBV6-2/TRBV6-3

CDR3: CASSQDGGLYNEQFF
DNA: TGCGCCAGCAGCCAAGACGGCGGACTATACAATGAGCAGTTCTTC
J: TRBJ2-1
length: 15
D: -
size: few
V: TRBV4-1

CDR3: CASRISGGFTGELFF
DNA: TGTGCCAGCAGAATTAGCGGGGGGTTCACCGGGGAGCTGTTTTTT
J: TRBJ2-2
length: 15
D: TRBD2
size: once
V: TRBV6-5

CDR3: CASSLTGTGNTIYF
DNA: TGTGCCAGCAGCCTGACAGGGACTGGAAACACCATATATTTT
J: TRBJ1-3
length: 14
D: TRBD1
size: -
V: TRBV5-6

CDR3: CASSLLGPGREQYF
DNA: TGCGCCAGCAGCTTGTTGGGGCCGGGACGCGAGCAGTACTTC
J: TRBJ2-7
length: 14
D: -
size: -
V: TRBV5-1

CDR3: CASSWGRGAVGELFF
DNA: TGTGCCAGCAGCTGGGGGCGGGGGGCCGTCGGGGAGCTGTTTTTT
J: TRBJ2-2
length: 15
D: TRBD2
size: -
V: TRBV7-8

CDR3: CASSSEPYEQYF
DNA: TGTGCCAGCAGTTCAGAACCCTACGAGCAGTACTTC
J: TRBJ2-7
length: 12
D: -
size: -
V: TRBV12-3/TRBV12-4

CDR3: CASSTGNTGELFF
DNA: TGTGCCAGCAGCACGGGAAACACCGGGGAGCTGTTTTTT
J: TRBJ2-2
length: 13
D: -
size: -
V: TRBV27

CDR3: CAYGTGYNEQFF
DNA: TGTGCCTACGGGACAGGGTACAATGAGCAGTTCTTC
J: TRBJ2-1
length: 12
D: TRBD1
size: -
V: TRBV2

CDR3: CASSQPARGGYTF
DNA: TGTGCCAGCAGCCAGCCGGCACGGGGCGGCTACACCTTC
J: TRBJ1-2
length: 13
D: -
size: -
V: TRBV5-6

CDR3: CASSPAGIRDTEAFF
DNA: TGTGCCAGCAGTCCGGCGGGGATCAGGGACACTGAAGCTTTCTTT
J: TRBJ1-1
length: 15
D: -
size: -
V: TRBV28

CDR3: CASSLGFRSGRETQYF
DNA: TGTGCCAGCAGCTTAGGCTTCCGATCAGGCCGGGAGACCCAGTACTTC
J: TRBJ2-5
length: 16
D: -
size: -
V: TRBV7-2

CDR3: CASSFGPDRVIYEQFF
DNA: TGTGCCAGCAGCTTTGGCCCGGACAGGGTTATTTATGAGCAGTTCTTC
J: TRBJ2-1
length: 16
D: TRBD1
size: -
V: TRBV5-6

CDR3: CASSFGEKDGYTF
DNA: TGTGCCAGCAGCTTTGGGGAGAAGGATGGCTACACCTTC
J: TRBJ1-2
length: 13
D: -
size: -
V: TRBV9

CDR3: CASSLAEKLFF
DNA: TGTGCCAGCAGTTTAGCGGAAAAACTGTTTTTT
J: TRBJ1-4
length: 11
D: -
size: -
V: TRBV28

CDR3: CASSEAGQGGEQYF
DNA: TGTGCCAGCAGTGAAGCGGGACAGGGTGGCGAGCAGTACTTC
J: TRBJ2-7
length: 14
D: TRBD1
size: -
V: TRBV6-1

CDR3: CASSSANQETQYF
DNA: TGTGCCAGCAGCTCGGCGAACCAAGAGACCCAGTACTTC
J: TRBJ2-5
length: 13
D: -
size: -
V: TRBV7-6

CDR3: CATSGGGSQETQYF
DNA: TGTGCCACCAGTGGCGGGGGGTCCCAAGAGACCCAGTACTTC
J: TRBJ2-5
length: 14
D: TRBD2
size: -
V: TRBV24-1

CDR3: CASSERGGYYGYTF
DNA: TGTGCCAGCAGTGAGAGGGGAGGGTACTATGGCTACACCTTC
J: TRBJ1-2
length: 14
D: -
size: -
V: TRBV2

CDR3: CASSLHRGTSNEKLFF
DNA: TGTGCCAGCAGCTTACACAGGGGGACCTCTAATGAAAAACTGTTTTTT
J: TRBJ1-4
length: 16
D: TRBD1
size: -
V: TRBV7-3

CDR3: CASSILGRNYGYTF
DNA: TGTGCCAGCAGCATATTAGGGAGGAACTATGGCTACACCTTC
J: TRBJ1-2
length: 14
D: -
size: -
V: TRBV6-2/TRBV6-3

CDR3: CASSSQGLYGYTF
DNA: TGTGCCAGCAGCTCCCAGGGATTGTATGGCTACACCTTC
J: TRBJ1-2
length: 13
D: -
size: -
V: TRBV7-9

CDR3: CASSLNTLTEAFF
DNA: TGTGCCAGCAGTTTGAACACCCTGACTGAAGCTTTCTTT
J: TRBJ1-1
length: 13
D: -
size: -
V: TRBV28

CDR3: CASSRQLPYNEQFF
DNA: TGTGCCAGCAGCCGACAGTTGCCCTACAATGAGCAGTTCTTC
J: TRBJ2-1
length: 14
D: -
size: -
V: TRBV27

CDR3: CASSLGGTLQETQYF
DNA: TGTGCCAGCAGCTTAGGCGGGACACTTCAAGAGACCCAGTACTTC
J: TRBJ2-5
length: 15
D: -
size: -
V: TRBV7-2

CDR3: CASSATGTSLQYF
DNA: TGTGCCAGCAGTGCGACCGGGACTAGCCTGCAGTACTTC
J: TRBJ2-7
length: 13
D: TRBD2
size: -
V: TRBV6-2/TRBV6-3

CDR3: CASSPPVAGMSSGNTIYF
DNA: TGTGCCAGCTCACCACCCGTTGCAGGGATGTCCTCTGGAAACACCATATATTTT
J: TRBJ1-3
length: 18
D: -
size: -
V: TRBV18

CDR3: CARRTGDSNQPQHF
DNA: TGTGCCAGGCGGACAGGAGATAGCAATCAGCCCCAGCATTTT
J: TRBJ1-5
length: 14
D: TRBD1
size: -
V: TRBV7-9

CDR3: CATGTDQETQYF
DNA: TGTGCCACAGGGACAGACCAAGAGACCCAGTACTTC
J: TRBJ2-5
length: 12
D: TRBD1
size: -
V: TRBV27

CDR3: CASSLLSPGQGEGYTF
DNA: TGTGCCAGCAGTTTACTATCCCCGGGACAGGGGGAAGGCTACACCTTC
J: TRBJ1-2
length: 16
D: TRBD1
size: few
V: TRBV28

CDR3: CAILRRGGSEKLFF
DNA: TGTGCCATTCTCCGGAGGGGGGGCAGTGAAAAACTGTTTTTT
J: TRBJ1-4
length: 14
D: -
size: -
V: TRBV28

CDR3: CASSWGTGVHQPQHF
DNA: TGTGCCAGCAGTTGGGGAACGGGTGTGCATCAGCCCCAGCATTTT
J: TRBJ1-5
length: 15
D: -
size: -
V: TRBV27

CDR3: CASSQEAGNTGELFF
DNA: TGTGCCAGCAGCCAAGAGGCGGGAAACACCGGGGAGCTGTTTTTT
J: TRBJ2-2
length: 15
D: -
size: -
V: TRBV3-1/TRBV3-2

CDR3: CASSFMTGGRGPSTEAFF
DNA: TGTGCCAGCAGCTTTATGACCGGGGGGAGGGGGCCGAGCACTGAAGCTTTCTTT
J: TRBJ1-1
length: 18
D: TRBD1
size: -
V: TRBV28

CDR3: CASSLGTEGFYEQYF
DNA: TGTGCCAGCAGTTTAGGGACTGAGGGGTTCTACGAGCAGTACTTC
J: TRBJ2-7
length: 15
D: -
size: -
V: TRBV28

CDR3: CASSQVGTEAFF
DNA: TGTGCCAGCAGCCAAGTGGGCACTGAAGCTTTCTTT
J: TRBJ1-1
length: 12
D: -
size: -
V: TRBV3-1/TRBV3-2

CDR3: CASRVTAGNTIYF
DNA: TGTGCCAGTAGGGTGACGGCTGGAAACACCATATATTTT
J: TRBJ1-3
length: 13
D: -
size: once
V: TRBV19

CDR3: CASSYGGLNTEAFF
DNA: TGTGCCAGCAGTTATGGGGGCTTGAACACTGAAGCTTTCTTT
J: TRBJ1-1
length: 14
D: -
size: -
V: TRBV6-5

CDR3: CASSSTQETQYF
DNA: TGTGCCAGCAGCTCGACTCAAGAGACCCAGTACTTC
J: TRBJ2-5
length: 12
D: -
size: -
V: TRBV27

CDR3: CASGELAGNEQYF
DNA: TGTGCCAGTGGTGAACTAGCGGGCAACGAGCAGTACTTC
J: TRBJ2-7
length: 13
D: TRBD2
size: -
V: TRBV19

CDR3: CATSRDMDRSSSYEQYF
DNA: TGTGCCACCAGCAGAGATATGGACAGGTCTAGCTCCTACGAGCAGTACTTC
J: TRBJ2-7
length: 17
D: TRBD1
size: -
V: TRBV15